This T cell receptor beta chain comes out of a study of shared T cell receptors in the human thymus. Sequencing was performed with immunoSEQ multiplex PCR; in TCRdb, only in-frame clones are kept and a portion is missing. Here the sample spans fewer than 700,000 clones, around 89% being singletons. The germline V gene encodes CDR1 LNHDA and CDR2 SQIVND (reference sequence). V trimming: 3 bases; J trimming: 0 bases; junction bases outside the gene matches: 3. The CDR3 has 15 residues. This same sample was also taken into another study, of human thymus T cells. That source notes: The sample donors, healthy Finnish infants, were having corrective surgery for congenital heart defects. Resected material from corrective heart surgery provided the thymus tissue analysed. Among thymic and blood repertoires, usage of V and J genes appeared biased. The related literature has documented a marked overlap of thymic repertoires among unrelated individuals.

The chain uses TRBV19 and TRBJ2-7; the match to TRBD2 covers 9 bases. What was sequenced was thymocytes. This TCR derives from a boy in the first two years of life with a congenital heart defect. CDR3 coding DNA: TGTGCCAGTAGTATGGGTAGCGGGAGCTCCTACGAGCAGTACTTC. Its translation: CASSMGSGSSYEQYF.